This T cell receptor (beta chain) was found in a study of shared clonotypes between healthy human individuals. Study information: Each donor's CD4 naive and CD4 memory cells filled three plates apiece, CD8 naive two, and CD8 memory one.

Naive CD8 cells were CD45RO-negative, positively selected for CCR7, excluding terminally differentiated effector memory CD45RA+ cells. Trimming at V came to 3 bases and at J to 2 bases, leaving 9 bases not matched to a gene. The germline V gene encodes CDR1 SGHTS and CDR2 YDEGEE. The CDR3 spans 16 residues. Generated by immunoSEQ multiplex PCR, the TCRdb table keeps only in-frame clones and is missing some. Here the sample spans hundreds of thousands of clones, approximately 96% being singletons. This chain uses TRBV5-8 with TRBJ2-5; TRBD1 aligns across 8 bases. The sequence was obtained from a woman in her twenties or thirties in good health. The sequenced material came from naive CD8+ T cells sorted from blood. The CDR3 coding sequence is TGTGCCAGCAGCTCCTGGGGGACAGGACTGCAAGAGACCCAGTACTTC. As protein: CASSSWGTGLQETQYF. The entire variable domain, with the rest obtained from reference TRBV5-8 and TRBJ2-5, is as follows: EAGVTQSPTHLIKTRGQQATLRCSPISGHTSVYWYQQALGLGLQFLLWYDEGEERNRGNFPPRFSGRQFPNYSSELNVNALELEDSALYLCASSSWGTGLQETQYFGPGTRLLVL.